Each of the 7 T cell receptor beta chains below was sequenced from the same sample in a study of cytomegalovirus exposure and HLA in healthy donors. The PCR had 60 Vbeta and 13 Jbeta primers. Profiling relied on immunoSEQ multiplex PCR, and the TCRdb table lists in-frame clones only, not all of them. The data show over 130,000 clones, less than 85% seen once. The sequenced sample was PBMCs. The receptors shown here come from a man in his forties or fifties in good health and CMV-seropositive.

DNA for the CDR3: TGTGCCAGCAGTTCCTACGGACAGGGCACCGAGCAGTACTTC. Encoded protein: CASSSYGQGTEQYF. The rearrangement joins TRBV6-5 to TRBJ2-7; 8 nucleotides align to TRBD1. V trimming: 4 bases; J trimming: 6 bases; junction bases outside the gene matches: 8. This CDR3 comprises 14 residues. Germline V gene sequence: CDR1 MNHEY, CDR2 SVGAGI.

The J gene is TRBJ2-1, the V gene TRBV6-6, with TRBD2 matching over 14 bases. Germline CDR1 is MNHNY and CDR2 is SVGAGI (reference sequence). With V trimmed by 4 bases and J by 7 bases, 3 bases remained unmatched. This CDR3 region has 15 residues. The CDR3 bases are TGTGCCAGCAGTTCGGGACTAGCGGGAGTAAATGAGCAGTTCTTC. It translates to CASSSGLAGVNEQFF.

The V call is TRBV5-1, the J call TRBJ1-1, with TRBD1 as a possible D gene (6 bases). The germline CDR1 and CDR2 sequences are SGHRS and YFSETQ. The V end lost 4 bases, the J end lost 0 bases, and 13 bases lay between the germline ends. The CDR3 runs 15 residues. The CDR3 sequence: CASSPWTAMNTEAFF. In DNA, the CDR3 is TGCGCCAGCAGCCCCTGGACAGCCATGAACACTGAAGCTTTCTTT.

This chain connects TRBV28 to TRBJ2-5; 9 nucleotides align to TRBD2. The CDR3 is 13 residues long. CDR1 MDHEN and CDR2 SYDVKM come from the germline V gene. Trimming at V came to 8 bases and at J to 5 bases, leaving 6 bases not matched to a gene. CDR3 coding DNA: TGTGCCAGCCGGCCAGCGGGAGGCGAGACCCAGTACTTC. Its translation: CASRPAGGETQYF.

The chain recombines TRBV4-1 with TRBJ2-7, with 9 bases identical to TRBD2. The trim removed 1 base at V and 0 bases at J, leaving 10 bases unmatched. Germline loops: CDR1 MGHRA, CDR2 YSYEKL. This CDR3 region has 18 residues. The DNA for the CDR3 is TGCGCCAGCAGCCAAGTCTCGCTAGCGGGAACAAGCTCCTACGAGCAGTACTTC. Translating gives CASSQVSLAGTSSYEQYF.

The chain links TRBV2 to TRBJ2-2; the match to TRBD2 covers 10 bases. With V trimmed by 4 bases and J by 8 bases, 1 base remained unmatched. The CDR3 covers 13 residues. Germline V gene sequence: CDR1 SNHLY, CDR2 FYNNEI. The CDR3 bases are TGTGCCAGCAGTGGGACTAGCGGAGGGGAGCTGTTTTTT. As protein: CASSGTSGGELFF.

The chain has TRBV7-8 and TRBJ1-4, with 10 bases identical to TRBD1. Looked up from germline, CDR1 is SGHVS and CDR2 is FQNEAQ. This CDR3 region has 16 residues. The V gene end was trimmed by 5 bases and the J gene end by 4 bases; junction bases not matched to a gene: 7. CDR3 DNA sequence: TGTGCCAGCAGCCCCCGACAGGGGGCGGGTAATGAAAAACTGTTTTTT. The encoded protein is CASSPRQGAGNEKLFF.